This is a list of T cell receptor beta chains from one sample in a study of T cell repertoires in cytomegalovirus infection. TCRdb reprocessed the reads with MiXCR, giving one entry per CDR3 protein. The sample lists around 320,000 distinct CDR3 sequences, around a tenth seen once, with roughly 4.5% in the top ten. Source material: PBMCs. The receptors were sampled from a human donor in good health (CMV status not recorded). Some clones in this sample may be carry-over from other donors' samples. The conserved cysteine and the conserved F or W are not part of the CDR3 here.

cdr3_length: 13
v_call: TRBV6-2/TRBV6-3
cdr3_aa: ASNPLQRMNTEAF

cdr3_length: 11
v_call: TRBV6-5
cdr3_aa: ASSYRGADTQY

cdr3_length: 15
v_call: TRBV6-6
cdr3_aa: ASSLLAGLKRNNEQF

cdr3_length: 13
v_call: TRBV7-2
cdr3_aa: ASNRPGTGKETQY

cdr3_length: 13
v_call: TRBV27
cdr3_aa: ASAPGQGFTGELF

cdr3_length: 14
v_call: TRBV7-3
cdr3_aa: ASSRAGLGSTDTQY

cdr3_length: 12
v_call: TRBV6-2/TRBV6-3
cdr3_aa: ASSLVGLYNEQF

cdr3_length: 11
v_call: TRBV5-6
cdr3_aa: ASSIGKHYEQY

cdr3_length: 12
v_call: TRBV19
cdr3_aa: ASSFRAYNQPQH

cdr3_length: 13
v_call: TRBV7-9
cdr3_aa: ASSLEGQNTGELF

cdr3_length: 13
v_call: TRBV11-2
cdr3_aa: ASSSRRWELSPLH

cdr3_length: 13
v_call: TRBV18
cdr3_aa: ASSPVSSSGNTIY

cdr3_length: 11
v_call: TRBV10-3
cdr3_aa: AINRDSNQPQH

cdr3_length: 10
v_call: TRBV28
cdr3_aa: ASSLLSYEQY

cdr3_length: 14
v_call: TRBV7-3
cdr3_aa: ASSLTGAGFTDTQY